The entry that follows covers one T cell receptor (beta chain) sequence. This record belongs to a study of blood T cell repertoires in COVID-19. Study details: From the United States, Italy and Spain came samples of acute and convalescent COVID-19.

The ends lost 4 bases at V and 16 bases at J; junction bases unmatched: 7. Per the germline V gene, CDR1 is SEHNR and CDR2 is FQNEAQ (reference sequence). The CDR3 sequence is 11 residues long. TCRdb's copy holds only in-frame clones and misses some; the assay was immunoSEQ multiplex PCR. The data hold approximately 140,000 clones, with approximately 79% observed a single time. V usage is TRBV7-9 and J usage is TRBJ2-1; 7 nucleotides line up with TRBD1. The sequenced material came from PBMCs or T cells enriched from blood (not recorded which). The TCR sequence derives from a man aged 35 to 55 with acute COVID-19. The CDR3 spells CASSWGTVPFF. DNA for the CDR3: TGTGCCAGCAGCTGGGGGACAGTCCCCTTCTTC.